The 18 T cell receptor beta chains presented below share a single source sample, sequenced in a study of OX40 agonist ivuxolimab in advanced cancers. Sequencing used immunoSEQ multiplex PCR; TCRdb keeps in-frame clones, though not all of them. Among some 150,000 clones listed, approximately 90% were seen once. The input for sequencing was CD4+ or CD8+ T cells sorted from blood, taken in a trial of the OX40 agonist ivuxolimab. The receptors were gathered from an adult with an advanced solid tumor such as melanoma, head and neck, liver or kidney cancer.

CDR3 coding DNA: TGTGCCAGCAGACGGCCCGGGACAGTCGACTACGAGCAGTACTTC. This translates into CASRRPGTVDYEQYF. The chain couples TRBV7-2 to TRBJ2-7, with 7 bases aligning to TRBD1. Germline V CDR1 and CDR2: SGHTA, FQGNSA. The CDR3 length is 15 residues. After removal of 6 bases from V and 3 bases from J, the junction contained 11 bases not matched to a gene.

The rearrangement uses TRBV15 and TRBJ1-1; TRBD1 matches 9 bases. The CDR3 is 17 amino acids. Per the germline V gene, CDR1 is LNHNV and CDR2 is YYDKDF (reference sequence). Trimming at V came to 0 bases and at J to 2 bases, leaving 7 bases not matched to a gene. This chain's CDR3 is CATSRDPPQGANTEAFF. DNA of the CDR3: TGTGCCACCAGCAGAGATCCACCACAGGGGGCAAACACTGAAGCTTTCTTT.

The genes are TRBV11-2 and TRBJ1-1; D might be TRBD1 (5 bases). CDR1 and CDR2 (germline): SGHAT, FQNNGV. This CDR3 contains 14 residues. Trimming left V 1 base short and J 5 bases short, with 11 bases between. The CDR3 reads CASSLVGGGTEAFF. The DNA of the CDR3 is TGTGCCAGCAGCTTAGTGGGGGGAGGGACTGAAGCTTTCTTT.

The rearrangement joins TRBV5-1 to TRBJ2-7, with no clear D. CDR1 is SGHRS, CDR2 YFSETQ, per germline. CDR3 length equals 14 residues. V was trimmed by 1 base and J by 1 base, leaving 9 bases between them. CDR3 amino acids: CASSLTVLSYEQYF. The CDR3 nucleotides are TGCGCCAGCAGCTTGACGGTCCTATCCTACGAGCAGTACTTC.

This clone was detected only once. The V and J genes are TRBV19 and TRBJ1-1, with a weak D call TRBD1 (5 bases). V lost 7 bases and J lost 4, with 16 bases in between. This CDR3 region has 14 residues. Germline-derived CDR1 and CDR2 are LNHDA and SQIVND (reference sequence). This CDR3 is CASTLGEGLTEAFF. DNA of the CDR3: TGTGCCAGTACTCTAGGGGAGGGCCTCACTGAAGCTTTCTTT.

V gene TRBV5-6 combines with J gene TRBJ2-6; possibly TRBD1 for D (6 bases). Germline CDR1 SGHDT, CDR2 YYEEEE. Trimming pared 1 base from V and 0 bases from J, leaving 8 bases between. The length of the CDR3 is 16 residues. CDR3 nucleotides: TGTGCCAGCAGCTTGAGGGGGAACTCTGGGGCCAACGTCCTGACTTTC. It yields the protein CASSLRGNSGANVLTF.

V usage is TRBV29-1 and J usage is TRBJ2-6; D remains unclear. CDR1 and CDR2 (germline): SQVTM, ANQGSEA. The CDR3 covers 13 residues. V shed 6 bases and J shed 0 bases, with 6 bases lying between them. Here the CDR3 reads CSVLGSGANVLTF. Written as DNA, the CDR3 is TGCAGCGTCCTGGGCTCTGGGGCCAACGTCCTGACTTTC.

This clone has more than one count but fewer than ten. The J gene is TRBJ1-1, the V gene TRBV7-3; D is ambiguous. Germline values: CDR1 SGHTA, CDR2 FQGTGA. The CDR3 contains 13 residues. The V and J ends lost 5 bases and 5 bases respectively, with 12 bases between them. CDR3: CASSPPASTEAFF. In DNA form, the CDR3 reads TGTGCCAGCAGCCCGCCGGCGTCAACTGAAGCTTTCTTT.

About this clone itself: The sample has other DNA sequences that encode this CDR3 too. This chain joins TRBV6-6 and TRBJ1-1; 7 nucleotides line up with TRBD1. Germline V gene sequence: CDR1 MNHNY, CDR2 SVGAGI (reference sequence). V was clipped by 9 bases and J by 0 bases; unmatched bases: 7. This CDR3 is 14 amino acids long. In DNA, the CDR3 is TGTGCCAGTAGGCCCAGGGGGATGAACACTGAAGCTTTCTTT. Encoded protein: CASRPRGMNTEAFF.

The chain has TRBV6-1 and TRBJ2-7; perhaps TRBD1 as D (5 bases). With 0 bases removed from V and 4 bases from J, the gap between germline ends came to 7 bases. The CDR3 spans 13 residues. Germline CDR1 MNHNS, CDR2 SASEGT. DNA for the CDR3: TGTGCCAGCAGTGAAGCAAACAGGTACGAGCAGTACTTC. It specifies CASSEANRYEQYF.

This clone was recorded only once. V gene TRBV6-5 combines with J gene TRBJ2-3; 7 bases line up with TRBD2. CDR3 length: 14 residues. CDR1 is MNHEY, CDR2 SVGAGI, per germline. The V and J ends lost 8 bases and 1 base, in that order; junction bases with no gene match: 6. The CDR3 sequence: CASALAGGTDTQYF. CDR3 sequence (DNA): TGTGCCAGCGCCTTGGCGGGAGGCACAGATACGCAGTATTTT.

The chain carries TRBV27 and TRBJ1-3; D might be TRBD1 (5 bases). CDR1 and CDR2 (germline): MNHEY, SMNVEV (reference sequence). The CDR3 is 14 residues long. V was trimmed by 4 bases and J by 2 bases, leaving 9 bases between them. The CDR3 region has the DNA TGTGCCAGCAGTTCCCAGGGTACTGGAAACACCATATATTTT. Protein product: CASSSQGTGNTIYF.

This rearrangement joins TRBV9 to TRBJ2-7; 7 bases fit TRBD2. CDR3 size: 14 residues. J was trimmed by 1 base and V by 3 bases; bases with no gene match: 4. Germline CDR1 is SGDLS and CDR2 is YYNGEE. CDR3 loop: CASSAGDYSYEQYF. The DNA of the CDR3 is TGTGCCAGCAGCGCCGGGGACTATTCCTACGAGCAGTACTTC.

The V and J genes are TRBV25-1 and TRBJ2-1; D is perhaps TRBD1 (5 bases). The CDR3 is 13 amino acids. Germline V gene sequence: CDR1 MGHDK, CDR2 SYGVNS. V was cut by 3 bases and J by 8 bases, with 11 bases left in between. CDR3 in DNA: TGTGCCAGCAGTGACCCAGGGCGCCATGAGCAGTTCTTC. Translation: CASSDPGRHEQFF.

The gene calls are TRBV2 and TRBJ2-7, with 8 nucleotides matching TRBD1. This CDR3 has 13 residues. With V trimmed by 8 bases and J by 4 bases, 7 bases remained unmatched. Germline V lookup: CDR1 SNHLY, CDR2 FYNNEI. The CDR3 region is CASRTGLGYEQYF. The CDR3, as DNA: TGTGCCAGCCGGACAGGGCTTGGATACGAGCAGTACTTC.

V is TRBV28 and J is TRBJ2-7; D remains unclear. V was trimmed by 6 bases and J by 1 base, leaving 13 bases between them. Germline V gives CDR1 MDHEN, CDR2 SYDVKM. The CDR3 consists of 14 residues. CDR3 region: CASRPTLTSYEQYF. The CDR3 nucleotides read TGTGCCAGCAGGCCGACTTTAACATCCTACGAGCAGTACTTC. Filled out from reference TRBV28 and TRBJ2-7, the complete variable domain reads DVKVTQSSRYLVKRTGEKVFLECVQDMDHENMFWYRQDPGLGLRLIYFSYDVKMKEKGDIPEGYSVSREKKERFSLILESASTNQTSMYLCASRPTLTSYEQYFGPGTRLTVT.

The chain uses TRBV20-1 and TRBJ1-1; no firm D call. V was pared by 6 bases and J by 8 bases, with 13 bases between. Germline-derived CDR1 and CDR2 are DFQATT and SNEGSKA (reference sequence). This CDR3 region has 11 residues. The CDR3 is CSARRDLEAFF. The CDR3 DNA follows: TGCAGTGCGCGGAGGGATTTGGAAGCTTTCTTT.

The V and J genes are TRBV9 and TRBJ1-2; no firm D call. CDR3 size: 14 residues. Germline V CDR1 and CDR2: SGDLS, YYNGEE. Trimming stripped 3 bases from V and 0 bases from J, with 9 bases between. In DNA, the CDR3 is TGTGCCAGCAGCGCAGGCACGACTAACTATGGCTACACCTTC. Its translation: CASSAGTTNYGYTF.